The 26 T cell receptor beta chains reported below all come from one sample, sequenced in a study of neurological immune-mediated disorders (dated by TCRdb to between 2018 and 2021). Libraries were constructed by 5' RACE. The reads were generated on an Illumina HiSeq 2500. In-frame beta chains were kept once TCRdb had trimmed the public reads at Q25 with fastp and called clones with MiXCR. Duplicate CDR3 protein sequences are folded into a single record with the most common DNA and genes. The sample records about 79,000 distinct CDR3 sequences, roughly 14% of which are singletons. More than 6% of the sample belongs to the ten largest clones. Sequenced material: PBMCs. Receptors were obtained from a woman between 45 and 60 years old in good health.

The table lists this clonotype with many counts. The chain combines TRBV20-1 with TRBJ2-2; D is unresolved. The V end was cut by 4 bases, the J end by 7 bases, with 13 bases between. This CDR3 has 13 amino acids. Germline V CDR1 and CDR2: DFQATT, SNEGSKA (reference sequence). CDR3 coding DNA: TGCAGTGCTAAGGGTAGTAGGTACGGGGAGCTGTTTTTT. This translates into CSAKGSRYGELFF.

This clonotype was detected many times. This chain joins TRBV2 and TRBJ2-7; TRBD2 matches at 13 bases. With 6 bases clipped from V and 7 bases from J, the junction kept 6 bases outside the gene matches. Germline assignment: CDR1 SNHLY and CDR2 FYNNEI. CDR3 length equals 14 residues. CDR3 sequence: CASSVLAGGREQYF. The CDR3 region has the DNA TGTGCCAGCAGCGTACTAGCGGGAGGGCGAGAGCAGTACTTC.

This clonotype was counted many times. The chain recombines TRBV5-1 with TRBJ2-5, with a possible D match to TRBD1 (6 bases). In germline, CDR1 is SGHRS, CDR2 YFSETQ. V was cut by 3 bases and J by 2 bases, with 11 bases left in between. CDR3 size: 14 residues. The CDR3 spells CASSWGQTQETQYF. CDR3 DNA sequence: TGCGCCAGCAGCTGGGGACAAACTCAAGAGACCCAGTACTTC.

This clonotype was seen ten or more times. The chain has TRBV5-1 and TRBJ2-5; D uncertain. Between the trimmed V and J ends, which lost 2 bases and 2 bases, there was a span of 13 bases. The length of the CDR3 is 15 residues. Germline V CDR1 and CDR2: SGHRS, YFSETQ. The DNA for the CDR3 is TGCGCCAGCAGCTTCGGACGGACCACTCAAGAGACCCAGTACTTC. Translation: CASSFGRTTQETQYF.

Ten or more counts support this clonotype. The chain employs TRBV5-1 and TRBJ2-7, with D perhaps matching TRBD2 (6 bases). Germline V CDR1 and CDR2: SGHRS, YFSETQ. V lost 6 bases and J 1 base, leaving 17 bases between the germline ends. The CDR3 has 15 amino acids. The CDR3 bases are TGCGCCAGCACCGCGGGGCTGACGCCGTCCTACGAGCAGTACTTC. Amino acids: CASTAGLTPSYEQYF.

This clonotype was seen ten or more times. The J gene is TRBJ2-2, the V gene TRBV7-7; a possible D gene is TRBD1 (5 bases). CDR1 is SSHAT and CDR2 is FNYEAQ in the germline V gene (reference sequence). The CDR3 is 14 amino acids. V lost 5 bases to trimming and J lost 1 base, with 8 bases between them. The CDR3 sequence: CASSATGNTGELFF. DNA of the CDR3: TGTGCCAGCAGCGCCACAGGGAACACCGGGGAGCTGTTTTTT.

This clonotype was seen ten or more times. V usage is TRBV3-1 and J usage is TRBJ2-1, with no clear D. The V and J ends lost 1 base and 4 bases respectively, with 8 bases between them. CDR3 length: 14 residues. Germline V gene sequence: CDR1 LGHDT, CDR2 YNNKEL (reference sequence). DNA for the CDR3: TGTGCCAGCAGCCAAGGGGGTAGTTACAATGAGCAGTTCTTC. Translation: CASSQGGSYNEQFF.

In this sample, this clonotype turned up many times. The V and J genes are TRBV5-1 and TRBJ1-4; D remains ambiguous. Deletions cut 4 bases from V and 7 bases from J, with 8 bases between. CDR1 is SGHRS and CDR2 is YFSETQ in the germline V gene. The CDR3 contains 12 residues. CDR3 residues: CASSREGEKLFF. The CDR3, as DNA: TGCGCCAGCAGCCGCGAAGGTGAAAAACTGTTTTTT.

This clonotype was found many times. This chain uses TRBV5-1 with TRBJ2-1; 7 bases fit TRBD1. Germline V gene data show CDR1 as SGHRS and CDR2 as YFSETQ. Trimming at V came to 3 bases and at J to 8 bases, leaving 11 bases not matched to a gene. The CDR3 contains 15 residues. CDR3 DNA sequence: TGCGCCAGCAGCTCGCCTGAACAGGGGCACGATGAGCAGTTCTTC. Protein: CASSSPEQGHDEQFF.

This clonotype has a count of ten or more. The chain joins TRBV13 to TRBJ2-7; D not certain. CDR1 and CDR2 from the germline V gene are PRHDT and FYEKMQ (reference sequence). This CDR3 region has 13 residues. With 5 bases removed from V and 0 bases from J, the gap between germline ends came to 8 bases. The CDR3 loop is CASSPASSYEQYF. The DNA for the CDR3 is TGTGCCAGCAGCCCGGCAAGCTCCTACGAGCAGTACTTC.

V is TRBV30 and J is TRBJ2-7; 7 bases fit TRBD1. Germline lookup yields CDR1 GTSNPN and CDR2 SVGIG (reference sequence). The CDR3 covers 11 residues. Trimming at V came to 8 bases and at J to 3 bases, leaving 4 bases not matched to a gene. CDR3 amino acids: CAGGQRYEQYF. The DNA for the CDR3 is TGTGCCGGGGGACAGCGCTACGAGCAGTACTTC.

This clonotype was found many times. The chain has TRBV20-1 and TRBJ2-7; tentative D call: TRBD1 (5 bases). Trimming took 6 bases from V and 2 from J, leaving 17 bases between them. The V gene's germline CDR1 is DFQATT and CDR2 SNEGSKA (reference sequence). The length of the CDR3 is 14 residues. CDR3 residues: CSAAAVDSTYEQYF. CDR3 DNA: TGCAGTGCGGCGGCCGTTGACAGTACCTACGAGCAGTACTTC.

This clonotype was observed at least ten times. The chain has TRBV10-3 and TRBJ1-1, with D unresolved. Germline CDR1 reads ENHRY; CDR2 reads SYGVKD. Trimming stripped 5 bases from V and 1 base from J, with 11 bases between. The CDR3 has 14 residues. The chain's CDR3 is CAISRESTNTEAFF. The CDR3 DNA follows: TGTGCCATCAGTCGGGAGTCAACGAACACTGAAGCTTTCTTT.

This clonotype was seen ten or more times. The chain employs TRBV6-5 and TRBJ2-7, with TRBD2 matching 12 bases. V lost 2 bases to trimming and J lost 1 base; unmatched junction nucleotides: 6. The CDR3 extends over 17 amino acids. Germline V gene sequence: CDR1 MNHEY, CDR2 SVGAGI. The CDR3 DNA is TGTGCCAGCAGTTACGCCGGGACTAGCGGGTTTTCCTACGAGCAGTACTTC. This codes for CASSYAGTSGFSYEQYF.

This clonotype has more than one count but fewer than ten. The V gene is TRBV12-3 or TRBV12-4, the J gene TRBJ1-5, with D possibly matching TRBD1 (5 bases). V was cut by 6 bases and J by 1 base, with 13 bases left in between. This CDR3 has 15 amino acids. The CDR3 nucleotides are TGTGCCAGCAGCCCCTACGGGGCAAGCAATCAGCCCCAGCATTTT. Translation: CASSPYGASNQPQHF.

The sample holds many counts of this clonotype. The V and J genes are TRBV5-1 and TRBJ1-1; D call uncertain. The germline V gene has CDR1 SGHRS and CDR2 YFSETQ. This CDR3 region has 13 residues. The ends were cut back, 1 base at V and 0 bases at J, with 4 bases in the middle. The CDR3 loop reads CASSLFVNTEAFF. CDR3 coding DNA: TGCGCCAGCAGCTTGTTTGTGAACACTGAAGCTTTCTTT.

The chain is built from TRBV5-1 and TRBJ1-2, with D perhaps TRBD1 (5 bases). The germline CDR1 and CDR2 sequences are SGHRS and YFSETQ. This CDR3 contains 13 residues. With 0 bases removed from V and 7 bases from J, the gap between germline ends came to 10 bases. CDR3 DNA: TGCGCCAGCAGCTTGGCTGGGGGAGGTGGCTACACCTTC. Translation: CASSLAGGGGYTF.

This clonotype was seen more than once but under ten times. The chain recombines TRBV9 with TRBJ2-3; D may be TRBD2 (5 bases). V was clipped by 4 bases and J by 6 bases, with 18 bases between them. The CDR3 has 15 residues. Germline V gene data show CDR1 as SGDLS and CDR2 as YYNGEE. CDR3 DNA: TGTGCCAGCAGCCCGAGAGGGTGGTCCCAGGATACGCAGTATTTT. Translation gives CASSPRGWSQDTQYF.

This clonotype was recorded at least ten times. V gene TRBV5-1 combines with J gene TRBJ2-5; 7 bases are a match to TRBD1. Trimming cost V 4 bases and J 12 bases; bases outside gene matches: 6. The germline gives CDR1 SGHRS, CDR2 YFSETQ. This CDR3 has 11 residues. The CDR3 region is CASSQDREKYF. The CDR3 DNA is TGCGCCAGCAGCCAAGACAGGGAGAAGTACTTC.

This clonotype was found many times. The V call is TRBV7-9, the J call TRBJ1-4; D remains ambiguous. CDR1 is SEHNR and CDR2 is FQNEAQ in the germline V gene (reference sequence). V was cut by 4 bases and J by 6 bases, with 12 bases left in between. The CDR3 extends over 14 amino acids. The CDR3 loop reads CASSSLRSDEKLFF. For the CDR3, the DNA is TGTGCCAGCAGCTCACTGAGGTCCGATGAAAAACTGTTTTTT.

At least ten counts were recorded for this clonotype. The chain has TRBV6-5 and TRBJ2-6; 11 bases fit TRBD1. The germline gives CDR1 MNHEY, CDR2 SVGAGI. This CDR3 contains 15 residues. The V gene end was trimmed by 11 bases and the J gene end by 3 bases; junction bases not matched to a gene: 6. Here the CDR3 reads CAVGTGGGGANVLTF. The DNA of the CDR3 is TGTGCCGTTGGGACAGGGGGAGGTGGGGCCAACGTCCTGACTTTC.

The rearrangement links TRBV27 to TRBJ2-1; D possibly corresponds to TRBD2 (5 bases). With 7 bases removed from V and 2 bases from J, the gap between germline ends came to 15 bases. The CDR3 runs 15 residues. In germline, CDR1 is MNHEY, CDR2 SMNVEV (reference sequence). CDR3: CASTREREAYNEQFF. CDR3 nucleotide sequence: TGTGCCAGCACACGGGAAAGGGAAGCCTACAATGAGCAGTTCTTC.

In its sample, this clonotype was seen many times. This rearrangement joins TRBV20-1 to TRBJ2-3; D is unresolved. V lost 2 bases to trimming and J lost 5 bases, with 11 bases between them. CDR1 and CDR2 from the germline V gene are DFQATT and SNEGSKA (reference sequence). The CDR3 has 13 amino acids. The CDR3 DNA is TGCAGTGCTAGAAATAGGGTTCGAGATACGCAGTATTTT. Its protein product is CSARNRVRDTQYF.

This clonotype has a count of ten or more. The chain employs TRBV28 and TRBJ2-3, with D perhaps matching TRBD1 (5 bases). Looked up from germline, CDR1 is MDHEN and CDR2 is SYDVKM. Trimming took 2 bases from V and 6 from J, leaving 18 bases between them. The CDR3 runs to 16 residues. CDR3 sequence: CASSLGAQRMGDTQYF. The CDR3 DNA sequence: TGTGCCAGCAGTTTAGGGGCTCAACGGATGGGTGATACGCAGTATTTT.

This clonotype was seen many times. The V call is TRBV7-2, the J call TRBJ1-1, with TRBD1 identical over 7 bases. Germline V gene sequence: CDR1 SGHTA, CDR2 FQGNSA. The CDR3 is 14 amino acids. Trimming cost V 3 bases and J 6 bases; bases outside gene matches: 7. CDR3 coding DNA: TGTGCCAGCAGCTTTGCCGGGACAGCCCCTGAAGCTTTCTTT. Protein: CASSFAGTAPEAFF. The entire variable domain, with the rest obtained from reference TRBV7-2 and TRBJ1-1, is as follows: GAGVSQSPSNKVTEKGKDVELRCDPISGHTALYWYRQSLGQGLEFLIYFQGNSAPDKSGLPSDRFSAERTGGSVSTLTIQRTQQEDSAVYLCASSFAGTAPEAFFGQGTRLTVV.

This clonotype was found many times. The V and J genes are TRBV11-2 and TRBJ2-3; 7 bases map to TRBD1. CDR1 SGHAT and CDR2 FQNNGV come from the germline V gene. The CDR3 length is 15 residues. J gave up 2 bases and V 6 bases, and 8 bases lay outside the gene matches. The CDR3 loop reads CASRRQGFTTDTQYF. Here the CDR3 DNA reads TGTGCCAGCAGGAGACAGGGCTTTACCACAGATACGCAGTATTTT.